Below are 19 T cell receptor beta chains sequenced from a single sample in a study of blood T cell repertoires in COVID-19. TCRdb's table, derived via immunoSEQ multiplex PCR, lists solely in-frame clones and lacks some. The table lists around 310,000 clones, 75% to 95% of them singletons. The sample taken for sequencing was peripheral blood. All receptors come from a woman aged 30 to 39 with COVID-19, enrolled during active disease.

The chain links TRBV6-5 to TRBJ1-3; no clear D. CDR3 size: 15 residues. Germline V gene lookup returns CDR1 MNHEY and CDR2 SVGAGI. Trimming shortened V by 2 bases and J by 0 bases, and 8 bases separated the two germline ends. CDR3 bases: TGTGCCAGCAGTTACGGTACAGTCTCTGGAAACACCATATATTTT. Protein: CASSYGTVSGNTIYF.

The rearrangement links TRBV7-2 to TRBJ1-4; D not certain. The length of the CDR3 is 15 residues. Between the trimmed V and J ends, which lost 5 bases and 2 bases, there was a span of 12 bases. Germline CDR1 SGHTA, CDR2 FQGNSA. For the CDR3, the DNA is TGTGCCAGCAGCCCTACGAGGCTTACTAATGAAAAACTGTTTTTT. It specifies CASSPTRLTNEKLFF. The full variable domain, with the rest looked up from reference TRBV7-2 and TRBJ1-4, is GAGVSQSPSNKVTEKGKDVELRCDPISGHTALYWYRQSLGQGLEFLIYFQGNSAPDKSGLPSDRFSAERTGGSVSTLTIQRTQQEDSAVYLCASSPTRLTNEKLFFGSGTQLSVL.

The V and J genes are TRBV19 and TRBJ2-2; no definite D call. Looked up from germline, CDR1 is LNHDA and CDR2 is SQIVND (reference sequence). Deletions cut 3 bases from V and 1 base from J, with 12 bases between. The CDR3 is 16 residues long. CDR3 region: CASSIRKAGNTGELFF. DNA of the CDR3: TGTGCCAGTAGTATTCGTAAGGCAGGGAACACCGGGGAGCTGTTTTTT.

The rearrangement joins TRBV10-3 to TRBJ2-1, with 7 bases fitting TRBD1. Germline V gives CDR1 ENHRY, CDR2 SYGVKD. V shed 1 base and J 0 bases; nucleotides not matched to a gene: 3. The CDR3 runs to 16 residues. The CDR3 sequence is CAISEWKGASYNEQFF. The CDR3 DNA follows: TGTGCCATCAGTGAGTGGAAGGGGGCCTCCTACAATGAGCAGTTCTTC.

The chain recombines TRBV4-1 with TRBJ2-3; 7 positions match TRBD2. V was pared by 0 bases and J by 6 bases, with 12 bases of the junction left unmatched. CDR1 is MGHRA and CDR2 is YSYEKL in the germline V gene. The CDR3 runs 17 residues. The CDR3 nucleotides are TGCGCCAGCAGCCAAGAGCCTCCAGCGGGGTCACGGGATACGCAGTATTTT. This translates into CASSQEPPAGSRDTQYF.

V is TRBV25-1 and J is TRBJ1-2; no reliable D call. Germline V lookup: CDR1 MGHDK, CDR2 SYGVNS. V was trimmed by 2 bases and J by 8 bases, leaving 3 bases between them. The CDR3 is 10 amino acids. The CDR3 sequence is CASSEGGYTF. CDR3 nucleotide sequence: TGTGCCAGCAGTGAAGGCGGCTACACCTTC.

J is TRBJ2-7 and V is TRBV10-3; TRBD1 aligns across 10 bases. Germline V gene sequence: CDR1 ENHRY, CDR2 SYGVKD. V lost 3 bases, J lost 3 bases, and 11 bases stayed unmatched. This CDR3 spans 17 amino acids. DNA for the CDR3: TGTGCCATCAGTGATTGGGCATACCGGGACAGGGGCTACGAGCAGTACTTC. It translates to CAISDWAYRDRGYEQYF.

The J gene is TRBJ2-5, the V gene TRBV29-1, with D possibly being TRBD2 (6 bases). V was cut by 2 bases and J by 9 bases, with 16 bases left in between. CDR1 is SQVTM, CDR2 ANQGSEA, per germline. CDR3 length: 13 amino acids. The CDR3 nucleotides are TGCAGCGTTGAAAAGGGCTCCGGAGGGGCCCAGTACTTC. It is translated as CSVEKGSGGAQYF.

The rearrangement uses TRBV27 and TRBJ1-1; TRBD1 matches at 8 bases. This CDR3 spans 14 amino acids. J was trimmed by 1 base and V by 3 bases; bases with no gene match: 1. CDR1 is MNHEY and CDR2 is SMNVEV in the germline V gene (reference sequence). In nucleotides, the CDR3 is TGTGCCAGCAGTTTTACAGGGGGGAACACTGAAGCTTTCTTT. It translates to CASSFTGGNTEAFF.

This clone has only one observation. V is TRBV28 and J is TRBJ1-5; D may be TRBD1 (6 bases). Trimming cost V 6 bases and J 2 bases, with 14 bases left between them. Germline values: CDR1 MDHEN, CDR2 SYDVKM. The CDR3 is 15 residues long. CDR3 loop: CASRLQGLGNQPQHF. In DNA, the CDR3 is TGTGCCAGCAGATTACAGGGTTTGGGCAATCAGCCCCAGCATTTT.

V is TRBV4-1 and J is TRBJ1-5; D ambiguous. The ends were cut back, 2 bases at V and 2 bases at J, with 10 bases in the middle. The CDR3 spans 15 residues. Germline lookup yields CDR1 MGHRA and CDR2 YSYEKL. CDR3 protein: CASSQLSGGNQPQHF. The CDR3 nucleotides read TGCGCCAGCAGCCAACTTTCCGGGGGCAATCAGCCCCAGCATTTT.

The chain carries TRBV5-4 and TRBJ2-4; 12 positions agree with TRBD1. Losses at the gene ends were 3 bases for V and 7 bases for J; bases not matched to a gene: 11. This CDR3 is 17 amino acids long. From germline, CDR1 is SGHNT and CDR2 YYREEE (reference sequence). CDR3 DNA: TGTGCCAGCAGCTCACCGGGACAGGGGGCGCCGGGGAACATTCAGTACTTC. It yields the protein CASSSPGQGAPGNIQYF.

The J gene is TRBJ1-4, the V gene TRBV29-1, with D possibly being TRBD1 (5 bases). The CDR3 consists of 14 residues. V was cut by 6 bases and J by 8 bases, with 19 bases left in between. Germline values: CDR1 SQVTM, CDR2 ANQGSEA. CDR3 residues: CSVGQRGWGEKLFF. The DNA of the CDR3 is TGCAGCGTCGGCCAAAGGGGCTGGGGCGAAAAACTGTTTTTT.

CDR3 sequence: CASSPPVGRAYEQYF. The CDR3 coding sequence is TGTGCCAGCTCACCACCGGTTGGCAGGGCGTACGAGCAGTACTTC. This chain connects TRBV18 to TRBJ2-7; a possible D gene is TRBD1 (5 bases). Trimming pared 0 bases from V and 4 bases from J, leaving 13 bases between. Looked up from germline, CDR1 is KGHSH and CDR2 is LQKENI. The length of the CDR3 is 15 residues.

This sequence joins TRBV30 and TRBJ2-2; D is uncertain. This CDR3 is 12 amino acids long. Germline CDR1 is GTSNPN and CDR2 is SVGIG (reference sequence). V gave up 3 bases and J gave up 5 bases, with 7 bases separating them. The CDR3 reads CAWSRVTGELFF. In nucleotides, the CDR3 is TGTGCCTGGAGCCGAGTAACCGGGGAGCTGTTTTTT.

This chain uses TRBV14 with TRBJ2-3; 8 bases are a match to TRBD2. Germline trimming cut 2 bases from V and 2 bases from J; bases unmatched to any gene: 12. Germline V gene data show CDR1 as SGHDN and CDR2 as FVKESK. This CDR3 region has 18 residues. CDR3 amino acids: CASSQFLAGSPNTDTQYF. The CDR3 DNA follows: TGTGCCAGCAGCCAATTCTTAGCGGGAAGTCCAAACACAGATACGCAGTATTTT.

V gene TRBV7-2 combines with J gene TRBJ2-7; D not certain. There are 13 residues in the CDR3. V lost 1 base and J lost 3, with 7 bases in between. Germline V gene sequence: CDR1 SGHTA, CDR2 FQGNSA. Written as DNA, the CDR3 is TGTGCCAGCAGCTTAGTGCCGGGCTACGAGCAGTACTTC. Translating it yields CASSLVPGYEQYF. Full variable domain (missing parts from reference TRBV7-2 and TRBJ2-7): GAGVSQSPSNKVTEKGKDVELRCDPISGHTALYWYRQSLGQGLEFLIYFQGNSAPDKSGLPSDRFSAERTGGSVSTLTIQRTQQEDSAVYLCASSLVPGYEQYFGPGTRLTVT.

The chain couples TRBV28 to TRBJ1-5, with 12 bases that match TRBD1. With V trimmed by 7 bases and J by 6 bases, 13 bases remained unmatched. From germline, CDR1 is MDHEN and CDR2 SYDVKM. CDR3 size: 17 residues. The CDR3 reads CASTLFSGTGGVQPQHF. In DNA form, the CDR3 reads TGTGCCAGCACCCTATTCTCCGGGACAGGGGGCGTTCAGCCCCAGCATTTT.

The chain links TRBV12-3 or TRBV12-4 to TRBJ2-7, with 8 bases aligning to TRBD2. Unmatched junction bases numbered 5, after V lost 5 bases and J lost 5 bases. The CDR3 extends over 13 amino acids. Here the CDR3 DNA reads TGTGCCAGCAGTCATAGCGGGAAACACGAGCAGTACTTC. It translates to CASSHSGKHEQYF.